This T cell receptor beta chain was captured by sequencing in a study of T-cell memory formation after mild COVID-19. Comment on this clonotype: Its antigen is not known.

TCRdb reprocessed the 5' RACE reads with MiXCR, giving one entry per CDR3 protein. The data hold fewer than 200,000 distinct CDR3 sequences, with around 18% observed a single time. J was trimmed by 1 base and V by 4 bases; bases with no gene match: 6. The CDR3 runs to 16 residues. CDR1 is KGHDR, CDR2 SFDVKD, per germline. Study results and caveats: CD4+ bias marked clones expanding day 15 to 37, unlike balanced contracting clones. Nothing showed for sure that second-wave clones peaking on day 37 were SARS-CoV-2 specific.

The clonotype comes from a man aged 18 to 35 who had mild COVID-19 (a few samples of this study predate the infection). Cell type and time point are not known. This sequence joins TRBV24-1 and TRBJ1-1; TRBD1 agrees at 9 bases. Sequenced: PBMCs or a T cell subset sorted from them (not recorded which). The CDR3 region has the DNA TGTGCCACCAGTGACCCTAAACAGGGGGCGAACACTGAAGCTTTCTTT. Residues: CATSDPKQGANTEAFF.